This is a list of T cell receptor beta chains from one sample in a study of cytomegalovirus exposure and HLA in healthy donors. Assay: immunoSEQ multiplex PCR; the TCRdb copy retains only in-frame clones and omits some. The sample includes 330,000 or so clones, about nine tenths of them seen just once. Sequencing was done on a sample of PBMCs. The receptors here all came from a woman aged 18-30 years in good health and CMV-seronegative. Both conserved end residues are trimmed from each CDR3.

v_call: TRBV6-6
j_call: TRBJ1-5
cdr3_aa: ASSYGQGARQPQH

v_call: TRBV7-9
j_call: TRBJ1-1
cdr3_aa: ASTRNGVQAF

v_call: TRBV4-3
j_call: TRBJ2-4
cdr3_aa: ASSQDLLAGAKNIQY

v_call: TRBV2
j_call: TRBJ1-5
cdr3_aa: ASSEGGLRNQPQH

v_call: TRBV6-1
j_call: TRBJ1-5
cdr3_aa: ASSDLAGDQPQH

v_call: TRBV5-1
j_call: TRBJ1-4
cdr3_aa: ASSLEQGGGEKLF

v_call: TRBV9
j_call: TRBJ2-3
cdr3_aa: ASSVGVDLGRDTQY

v_call: TRBV7-3
j_call: TRBJ2-2
cdr3_aa: ASSLMAGASGELF

v_call: TRBV7-2
j_call: TRBJ2-5
cdr3_aa: ASSLAQTSGQETQY

v_call: TRBV4-1
j_call: TRBJ1-2
cdr3_aa: ASSQVGYGYT

v_call: TRBV5-1
j_call: TRBJ1-2
cdr3_aa: ASSLSTPEYYGYT

v_call: TRBV2
j_call: TRBJ2-5
cdr3_aa: ASKLAGEETQY

v_call: TRBV7-9
j_call: TRBJ2-5
cdr3_aa: ASSPGQGEETQY

v_call: TRBV6-1
j_call: TRBJ2-7
cdr3_aa: ASSSGTPSLEQY

v_call: TRBV27
j_call: TRBJ2-7
cdr3_aa: ASSTGSAYEQY

v_call: TRBV27
j_call: TRBJ2-3
cdr3_aa: ASGILVPSGDTDTQY

v_call: TRBV7-3
j_call: TRBJ2-1
cdr3_aa: ASSPDSDEQF

v_call: TRBV27
j_call: TRBJ2-7
cdr3_aa: ASSLKDKGYEQY

v_call: TRBV10-3
j_call: TRBJ2-3
cdr3_aa: AISLNTGQGSTDTQY

v_call: TRBV7-2
j_call: TRBJ1-5
cdr3_aa: ASSSTGNQPQH

v_call: TRBV18
j_call: TRBJ2-5
cdr3_aa: ASSPGAETQY

v_call: TRBV7-9
j_call: TRBJ2-3
cdr3_aa: ASSLVGLAVADTQY

v_call: TRBV28
j_call: TRBJ1-2
cdr3_aa: ASRRGQGGYGYT

v_call: TRBV19
j_call: TRBJ2-4
cdr3_aa: AGGLRGAQAKNIQY

v_call: TRBV2
j_call: TRBJ2-7
cdr3_aa: AREGLSGSYEQY

v_call: TRBV29-1
j_call: TRBJ2-2
cdr3_aa: SVGRQGVTGELF

v_call: TRBV7-9
j_call: TRBJ2-1
cdr3_aa: ASSFGPPNEQF

v_call: TRBV4-3
j_call: TRBJ1-3
cdr3_aa: ASSQDSGGNTIY